Given below is one T cell receptor beta chain in context. The antigen is unknown. Template material for TCR beta VDJ and CDR3 profiling consisted of genomic DNA. TCRdb reprocessed the reads via MiXCR and lists one record per CDR3 protein. The sample contains 150,000 to 200,000 distinct CDR3 sequences, 55% to 80% of which appear only once. This sample is drawn from a study of CD8+CD57+ T cells in acquired aplastic anemia. Study at large: Healthy donors gave approximately 10 million reads on average for CD4+ cells. Study results and caveats: Overlap between patients and controls comprised 25 to 30 CD8+ CDR3 sequences.

The junction had 11 bases not matched to a gene; V was cut back by 6 bases and J by 6 bases. The CDR3 is 15 amino acids. Germline V gives CDR1 SGHAT, CDR2 FQNNGV. Sequencing was done on a sample of sorted CD4+, CD8+, or CD8+CD57+ T cells (not recorded which) from PBMCs. This rearrangement joins TRBV11-2 to TRBJ2-1, with 7 bases aligning to TRBD2. This receptor was identified in a human donor in good health. CDR3 loop: CASSESHGGGNEQFF. The CDR3 DNA follows: TGTGCCAGCAGTGAGAGTCATGGCGGGGGCAATGAGCAGTTCTTC.